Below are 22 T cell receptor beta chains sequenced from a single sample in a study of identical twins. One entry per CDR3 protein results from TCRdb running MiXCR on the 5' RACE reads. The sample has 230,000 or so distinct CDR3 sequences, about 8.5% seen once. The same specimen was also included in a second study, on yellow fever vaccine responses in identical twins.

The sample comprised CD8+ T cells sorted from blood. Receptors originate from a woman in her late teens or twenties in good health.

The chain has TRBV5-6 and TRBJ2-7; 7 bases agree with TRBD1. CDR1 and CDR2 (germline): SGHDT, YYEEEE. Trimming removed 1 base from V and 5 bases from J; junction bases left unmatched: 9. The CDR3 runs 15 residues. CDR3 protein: CASSLISQGIHEQYF. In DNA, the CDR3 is TGTGCCAGCAGCTTGATTTCACAGGGGATCCACGAGCAGTACTTC.

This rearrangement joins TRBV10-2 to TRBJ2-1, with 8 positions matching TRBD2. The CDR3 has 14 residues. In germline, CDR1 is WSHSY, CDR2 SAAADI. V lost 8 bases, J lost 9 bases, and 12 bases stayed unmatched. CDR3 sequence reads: CASSEAGGGSEQFF. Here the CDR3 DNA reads TGCGCCAGCTCCGAGGCGGGAGGTGGAAGTGAGCAGTTCTTC.

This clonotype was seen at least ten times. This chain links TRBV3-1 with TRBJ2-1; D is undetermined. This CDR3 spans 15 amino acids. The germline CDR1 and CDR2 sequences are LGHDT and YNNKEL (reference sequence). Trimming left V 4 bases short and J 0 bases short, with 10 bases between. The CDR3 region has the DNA TGTGCCAGCAGCCCATACAGTAGCTCCTACAATGAGCAGTTCTTC. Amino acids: CASSPYSSSYNEQFF.

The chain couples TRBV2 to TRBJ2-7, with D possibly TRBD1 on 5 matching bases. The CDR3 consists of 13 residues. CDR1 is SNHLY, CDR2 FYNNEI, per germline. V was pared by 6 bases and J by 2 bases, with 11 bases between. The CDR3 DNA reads TGTGCCAGCAGGGACACCCCAGCCTACGAGCAGTACTTC. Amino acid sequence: CASRDTPAYEQYF.

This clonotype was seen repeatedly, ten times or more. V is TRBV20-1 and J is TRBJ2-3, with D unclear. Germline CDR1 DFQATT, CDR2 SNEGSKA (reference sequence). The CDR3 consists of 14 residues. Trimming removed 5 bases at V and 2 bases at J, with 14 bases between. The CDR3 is CSAFRPAITDTQYF. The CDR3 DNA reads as TGCAGTGCTTTCCGGCCAGCTATCACAGATACGCAGTATTTT.

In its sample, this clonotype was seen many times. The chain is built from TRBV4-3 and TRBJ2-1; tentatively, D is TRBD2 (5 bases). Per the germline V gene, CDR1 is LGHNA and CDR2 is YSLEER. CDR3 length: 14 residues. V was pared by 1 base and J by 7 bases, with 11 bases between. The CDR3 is CASSQGLKVNEQFF. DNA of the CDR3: TGCGCCAGCAGCCAAGGACTAAAAGTTAATGAGCAGTTCTTC.

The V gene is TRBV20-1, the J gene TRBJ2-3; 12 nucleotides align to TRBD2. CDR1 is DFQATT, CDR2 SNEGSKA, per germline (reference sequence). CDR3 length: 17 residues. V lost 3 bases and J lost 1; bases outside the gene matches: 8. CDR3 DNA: TGCAGTGCTAGCCGGACTAGCGGGGTCTGGGGCACAGATACGCAGTATTTT. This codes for CSASRTSGVWGTDTQYF.

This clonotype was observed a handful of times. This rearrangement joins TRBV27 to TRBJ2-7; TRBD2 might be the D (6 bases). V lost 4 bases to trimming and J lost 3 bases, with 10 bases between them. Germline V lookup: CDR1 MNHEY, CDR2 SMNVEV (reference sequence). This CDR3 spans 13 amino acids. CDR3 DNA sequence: TGTGCCAGCAGTTACGGGACTGTCTACGAGCAGTACTTC. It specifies CASSYGTVYEQYF.

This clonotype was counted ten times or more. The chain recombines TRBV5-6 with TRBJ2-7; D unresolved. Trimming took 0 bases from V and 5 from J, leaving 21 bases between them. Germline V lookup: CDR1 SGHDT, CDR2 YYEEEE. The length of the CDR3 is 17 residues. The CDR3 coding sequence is TGTGCCAGCAGCTTGGAGGTCCAGAGCCTACCCCTGGACGAGCAGTACTTC. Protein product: CASSLEVQSLPLDEQYF.

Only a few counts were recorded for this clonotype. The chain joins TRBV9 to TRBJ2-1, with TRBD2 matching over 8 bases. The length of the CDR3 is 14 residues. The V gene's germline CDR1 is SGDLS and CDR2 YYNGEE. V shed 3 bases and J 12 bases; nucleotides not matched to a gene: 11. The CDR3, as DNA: TGTGCCAGCAGCGCCTCGGGGGGGTTTTTAGGGCAGTTCTTC. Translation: CASSASGGFLGQFF.

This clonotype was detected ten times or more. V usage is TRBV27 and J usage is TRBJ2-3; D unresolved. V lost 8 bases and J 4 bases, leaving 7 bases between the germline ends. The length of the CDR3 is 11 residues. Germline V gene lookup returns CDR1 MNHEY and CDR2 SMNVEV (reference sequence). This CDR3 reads CASGYPDTQYF. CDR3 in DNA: TGTGCCAGCGGTTACCCAGATACGCAGTATTTT.

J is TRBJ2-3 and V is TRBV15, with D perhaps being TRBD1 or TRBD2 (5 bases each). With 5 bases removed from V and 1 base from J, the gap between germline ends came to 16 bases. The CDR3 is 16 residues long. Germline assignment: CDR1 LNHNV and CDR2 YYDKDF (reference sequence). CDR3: CATSGAIQLGTDTQYF. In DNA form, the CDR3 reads TGTGCCACCAGCGGGGCGATCCAACTAGGCACAGATACGCAGTATTTT.

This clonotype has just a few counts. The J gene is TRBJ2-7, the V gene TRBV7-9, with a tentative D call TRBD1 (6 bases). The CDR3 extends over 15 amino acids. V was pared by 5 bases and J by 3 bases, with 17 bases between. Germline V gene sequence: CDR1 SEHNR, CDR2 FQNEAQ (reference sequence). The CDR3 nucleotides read TGTGCCAGCAGCCTGGGGCCAGGGGATATCTACGAGCAGTACTTC. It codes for CASSLGPGDIYEQYF.

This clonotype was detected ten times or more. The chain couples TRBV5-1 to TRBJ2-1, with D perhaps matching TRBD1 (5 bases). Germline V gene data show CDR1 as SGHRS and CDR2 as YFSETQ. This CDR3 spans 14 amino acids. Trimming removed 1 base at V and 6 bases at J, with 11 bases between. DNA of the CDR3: TGCGCCAGCAGCTTGCCAGGGTTGACCAATGAGCAGTTCTTC. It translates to CASSLPGLTNEQFF.

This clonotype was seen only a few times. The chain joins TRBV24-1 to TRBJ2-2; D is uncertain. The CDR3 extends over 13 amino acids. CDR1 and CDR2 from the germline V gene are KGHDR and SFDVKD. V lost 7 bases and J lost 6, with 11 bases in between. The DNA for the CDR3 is TGTGCCACCAGGCTCGGTCCCTCCGGGGAGCTGTTTTTT. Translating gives CATRLGPSGELFF.

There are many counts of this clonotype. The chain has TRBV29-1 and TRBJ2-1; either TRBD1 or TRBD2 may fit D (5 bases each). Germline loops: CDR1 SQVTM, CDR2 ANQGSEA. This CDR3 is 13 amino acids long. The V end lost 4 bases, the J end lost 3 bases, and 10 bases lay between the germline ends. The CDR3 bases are TGCAGCGTTGCGGGGACGGACTACAATGAGCAGTTCTTC. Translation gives CSVAGTDYNEQFF.

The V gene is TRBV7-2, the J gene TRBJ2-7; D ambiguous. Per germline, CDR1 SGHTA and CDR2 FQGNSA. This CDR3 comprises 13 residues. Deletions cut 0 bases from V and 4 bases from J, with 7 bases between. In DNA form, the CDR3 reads TGTGCCAGCAGCTTAGCGGCCTATTACGAGCAGTACTTC. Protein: CASSLAAYYEQYF.

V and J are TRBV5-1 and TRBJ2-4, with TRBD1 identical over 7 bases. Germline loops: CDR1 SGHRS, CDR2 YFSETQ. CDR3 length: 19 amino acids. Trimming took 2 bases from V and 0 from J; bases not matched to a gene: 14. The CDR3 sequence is CASSFIREGGHIAKNIQYF. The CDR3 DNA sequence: TGCGCCAGCAGCTTCATAAGGGAAGGGGGCCACATAGCCAAAAACATTCAGTACTTC.

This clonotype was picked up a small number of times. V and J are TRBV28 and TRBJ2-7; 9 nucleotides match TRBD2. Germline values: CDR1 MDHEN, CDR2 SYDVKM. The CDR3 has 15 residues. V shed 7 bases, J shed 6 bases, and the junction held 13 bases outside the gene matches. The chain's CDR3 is CASNPTVAGEAEQYF. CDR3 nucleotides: TGTGCCAGCAACCCCACCGTAGCGGGAGAGGCCGAGCAGTACTTC.

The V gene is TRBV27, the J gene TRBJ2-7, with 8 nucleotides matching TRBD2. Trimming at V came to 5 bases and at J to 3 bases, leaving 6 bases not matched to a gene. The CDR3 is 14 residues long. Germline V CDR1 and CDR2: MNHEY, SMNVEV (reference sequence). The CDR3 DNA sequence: TGTGCCAGCAGTACAAGCGGGAGAGACTACGAGCAGTACTTC. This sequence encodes CASSTSGRDYEQYF.

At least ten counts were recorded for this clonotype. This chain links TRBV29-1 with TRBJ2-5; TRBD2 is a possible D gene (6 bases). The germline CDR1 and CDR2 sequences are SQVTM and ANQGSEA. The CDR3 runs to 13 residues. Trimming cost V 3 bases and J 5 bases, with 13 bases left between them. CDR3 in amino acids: CSVETGVGETQYF. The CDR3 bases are TGCAGCGTTGAGACGGGAGTCGGGGAGACCCAGTACTTC.

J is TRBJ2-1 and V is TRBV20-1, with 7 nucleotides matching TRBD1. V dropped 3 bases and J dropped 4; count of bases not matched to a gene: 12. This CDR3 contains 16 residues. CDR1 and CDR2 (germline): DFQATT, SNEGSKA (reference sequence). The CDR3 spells CSASPSPGQFYNEQFF. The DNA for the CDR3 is TGCAGTGCTAGCCCGTCTCCGGGACAGTTTTACAATGAGCAGTTCTTC.